This TCR beta chain is drawn from a study of blood T cell repertoires in COVID-19 (dated by TCRdb to the early 2020s). Context from the whole study: Samples from collaborators originated in the United States, Italy and Spain and spanned both the acute and convalescent phases of COVID-19. The material from the prospective study consisted of cDNA or gDNA derived from T cells, B-cell-depleted T cells, or PBMCs. Deeply sampled blood TCRbeta repertoires from subjects exposed to, actively infected with, or recovered from COVID-19 were included in the dataset. The repertoires were released in a freely available public database meant as a resource for research on the immune response to SARS-CoV-2. The samples were drawn from two sources: the first 160 participants of the ongoing ImmuneRACE study, and 1,000 to 1,500 subjects contributed by 6 global collaborators. Sample metadata almost always included a de-identified subject ID, COVID-19 status, age in years and sex. Where available, HLA class I and class II types were obtained from metadata supplied by the sample provider rather than from assay-based typing.

The immunoSEQ Assay, a bias-controlled multiplex PCR, was used to amplify TCRbeta CDR3 regions from genomic DNA. The authors' pipeline ran thus. Within the assay, amplification of reference gene primers was used to estimate how many nucleated cells each sample contained. To quantify the absolute abundance of each unique TCRbeta CDR3 rearrangement, sequence reads were collapsed and filtered. For each sample, productive Simpson clonality was calculated as the square root of Simpson's diversity index over productive rearrangements. The clones in this table, taken by TCRdb from immuneACCESS, are in-frame only. Not every clone is retained; where verified, under half of the shortfall comes from an unresolved V gene, and the cause of the rest is unknown. For V, J and clone size, that table is used; D and trimming come from the DNA. The sample has a few hundred thousand clones on record, 80% of them singletons. About 7.2% of the sample is held by the ten biggest clonotypes.

Participants in the prospective study were enrolled through a virtual design, were aged about 18 to 100 years, and lived in about 25 United States geographic areas. In the prospective study, cohorts were assigned on the basis of participant-reported clinical history obtained from a screening survey and a study questionnaire. Mobile phlebotomists in the prospective study collected whole blood, serum and a nasopharyngeal or oropharyngeal swab from every participant. Additional blood draws and questionnaires over an approximately 2-month period could optionally be provided by prospective study participants. Before DNA extraction, blood samples from the prospective study were shipped at room temperature or frozen. Points on this clone: Its cognate antigen has yet to be identified. Per-base quality was not reported, and no clone a single base away is much larger than it.

The investigation overall reported the following: How much clinical and demographic metadata was included differed by source and by participant, and the metadata was provided uncurated.

Source material: PBMCs or T cells enriched from blood (not recorded which). The sequence derives from a woman in her 40s with acute COVID-19.

CDR3 sequence: CASGLAGTYEQYF. In nucleotides, the sequence is TGTGCCAGTGGACTAGCGGGGACCTACGAGCAGTACTTC. The rearrangement joined TRBV11-2 to TRBJ2-7, with TRBD2 identical over 12 junction bases. V loses 9 bases at its end and J loses 2 bases; junction bases beyond the gene matches: 2. Via the germline V gene, CDR1 is SGHAT and CDR2 FQNNGV. The CDR3, cysteine through phenylalanine, is 13 amino acids long. This entry keeps only the CDR3 DNA: 39 bases, framed from base 1.